This T cell receptor (beta chain) was sequenced in a study of shared clonotypes between healthy human individuals. Points from the study as a whole: Generally, naive subsets (rather than memory subsets) showed larger estimated richness.

Authors' methods: Sequence data from immunoSEQ were junction-only and lacked quality scores; consequently, filtering differed. TCRdb's copy holds only in-frame clones and misses some; the assay was immunoSEQ multiplex PCR. D and trimming were read from the DNA, whereas the V and J calls and clone size are those reported in that table. The sample records approximately 110,000 clones, around 66% being singletons. With respect to this clone: The target antigen is unknown.

The CDR3 extends over 15 amino acids. The V gene's germline CDR1 is MNHEY and CDR2 SVGAGI. V lost 6 bases and J lost 3; bases outside the gene matches: 7. This TCR was sampled from a woman younger than 45 in good health. Specimen: memory CD8+ T cells sorted from blood. Subset noted: CD45RO+ cells pooled with CCR7-negative TemRA cells. V usage is TRBV6-5 and J usage is TRBJ1-1; TRBD1 matches 10 bases. CDR3 sequence (DNA): TGTGCCAGCAGCTCCTGGGGACAGGGGTACACTGAAGCTTTCTTT. The encoded protein is CASSSWGQGYTEAFF.